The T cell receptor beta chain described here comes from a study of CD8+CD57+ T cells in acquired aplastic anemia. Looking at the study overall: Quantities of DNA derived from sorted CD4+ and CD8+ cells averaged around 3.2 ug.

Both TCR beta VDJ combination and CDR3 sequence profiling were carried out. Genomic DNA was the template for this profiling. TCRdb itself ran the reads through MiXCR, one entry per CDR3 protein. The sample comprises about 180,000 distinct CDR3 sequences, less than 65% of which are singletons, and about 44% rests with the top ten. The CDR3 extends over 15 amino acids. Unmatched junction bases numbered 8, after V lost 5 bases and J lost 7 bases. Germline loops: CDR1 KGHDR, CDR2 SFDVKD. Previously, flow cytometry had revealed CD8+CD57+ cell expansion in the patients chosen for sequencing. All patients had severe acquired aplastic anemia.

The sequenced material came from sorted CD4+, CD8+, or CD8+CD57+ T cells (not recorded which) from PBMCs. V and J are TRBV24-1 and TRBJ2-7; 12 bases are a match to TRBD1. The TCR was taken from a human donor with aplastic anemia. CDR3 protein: CATSAGQGARWEQYF. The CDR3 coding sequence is TGTGCCACCAGTGCGGGACAGGGGGCGCGATGGGAGCAGTACTTC.